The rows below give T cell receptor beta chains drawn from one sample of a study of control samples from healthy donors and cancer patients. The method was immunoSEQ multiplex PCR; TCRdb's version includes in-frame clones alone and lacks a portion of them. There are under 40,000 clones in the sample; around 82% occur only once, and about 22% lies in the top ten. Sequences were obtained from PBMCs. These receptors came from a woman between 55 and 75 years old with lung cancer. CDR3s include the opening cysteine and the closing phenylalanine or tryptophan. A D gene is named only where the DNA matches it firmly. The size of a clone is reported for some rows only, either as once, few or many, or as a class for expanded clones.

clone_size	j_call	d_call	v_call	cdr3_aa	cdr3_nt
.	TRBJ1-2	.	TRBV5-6	CASSFGGLRVRYGYTF	TGTGCCAGCAGCTTCGGGGGGCTCAGGGTCAGGTATGGCTACACCTTC
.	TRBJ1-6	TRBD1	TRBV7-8	CASSSGGSGGPLHF	TGTGCCAGCAGCTCGGGGGGTTCAGGGGGTCCCCTCCACTTT
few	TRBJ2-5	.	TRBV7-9	CASWGGLQETQYF	TGTGCCAGCTGGGGCGGGTTACAAGAGACCCAGTACTTC
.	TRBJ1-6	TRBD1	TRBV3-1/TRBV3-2	CASSQGDRGPAFPLHF	TGTGCCAGCAGCCAAGGGGACAGGGGGCCCGCCTTCCCCCTCCACTTT
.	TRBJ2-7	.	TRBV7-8	CASSFPETYEQYF	TGTGCCAGCAGCTTCCCTGAGACCTACGAGCAGTACTTC
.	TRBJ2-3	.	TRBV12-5	CASGLGSTDTQYF	TGTGCTAGTGGTCTCGGGAGCACAGATACGCAGTATTTT
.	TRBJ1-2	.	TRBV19	CASSADRLISGYTF	TGTGCCAGTAGTGCCGACAGGCTAATTAGTGGCTACACCTTC
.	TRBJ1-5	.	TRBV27	CASSPGQTNQPQHF	TGTGCCAGCTCCCCGGGACAAACCAATCAGCCCCAGCATTTT
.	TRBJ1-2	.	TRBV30	CAWSPSEGYTF	TGTGCCTGGAGTCCCTCGGAAGGCTACACCTTC
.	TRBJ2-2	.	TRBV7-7	CASSLAAFTGELFF	TGTGCTAGCAGCTTAGCGGCTTTTACCGGGGAGCTGTTTTTT
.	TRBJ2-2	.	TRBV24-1	CATQMSSENTGELFF	TGTGCCACCCAAATGAGTAGCGAGAACACCGGGGAGCTGTTTTTT
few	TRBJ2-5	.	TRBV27	CASSLGETQYF	TGTGCCAGCAGTTTAGGGGAGACCCAGTACTTC